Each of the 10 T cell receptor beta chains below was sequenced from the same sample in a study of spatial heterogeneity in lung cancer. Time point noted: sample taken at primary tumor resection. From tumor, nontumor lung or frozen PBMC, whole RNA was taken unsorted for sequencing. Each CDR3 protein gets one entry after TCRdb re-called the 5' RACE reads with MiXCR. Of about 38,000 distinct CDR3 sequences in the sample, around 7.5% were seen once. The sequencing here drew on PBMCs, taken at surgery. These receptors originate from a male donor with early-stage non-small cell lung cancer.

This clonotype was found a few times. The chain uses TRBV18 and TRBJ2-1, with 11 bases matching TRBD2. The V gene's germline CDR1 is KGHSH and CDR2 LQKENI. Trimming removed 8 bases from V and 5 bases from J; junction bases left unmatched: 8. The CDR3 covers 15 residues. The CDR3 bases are TGTGCCAGCACGATACTAGCGGGGGTTAACAATGAGCAGTTCTTC. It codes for CASTILAGVNNEQFF.

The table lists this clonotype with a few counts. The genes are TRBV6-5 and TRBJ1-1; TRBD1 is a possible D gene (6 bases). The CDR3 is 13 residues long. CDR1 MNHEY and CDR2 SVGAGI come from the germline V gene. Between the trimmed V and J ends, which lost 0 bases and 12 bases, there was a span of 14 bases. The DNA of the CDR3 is TGTGCCAGCAGTTACTCGGAGGGGGTTAGGTCTTTCTTT. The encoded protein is CASSYSEGVRSFF.

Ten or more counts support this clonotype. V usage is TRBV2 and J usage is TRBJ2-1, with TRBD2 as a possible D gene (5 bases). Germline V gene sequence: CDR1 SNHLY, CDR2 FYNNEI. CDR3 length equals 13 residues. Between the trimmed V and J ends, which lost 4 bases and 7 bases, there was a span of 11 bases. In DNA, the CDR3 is TGTGCCAGCAGTGTTGGGGAGTGGAATGAGCAGTTCTTC. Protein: CASSVGEWNEQFF.

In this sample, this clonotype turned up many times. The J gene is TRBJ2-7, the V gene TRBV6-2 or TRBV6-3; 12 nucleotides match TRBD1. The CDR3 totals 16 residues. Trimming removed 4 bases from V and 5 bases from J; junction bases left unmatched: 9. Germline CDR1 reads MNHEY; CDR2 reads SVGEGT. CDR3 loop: CASSSSMGQGAHEQYV. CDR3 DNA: TGTGCCAGCAGTTCCTCAATGGGACAGGGGGCCCACGAGCAGTACGTC.

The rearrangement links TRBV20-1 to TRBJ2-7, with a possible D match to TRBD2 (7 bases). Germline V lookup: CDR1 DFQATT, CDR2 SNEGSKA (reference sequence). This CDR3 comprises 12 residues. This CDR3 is CSATGGSYEQYV. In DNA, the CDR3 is TGCAGCGCGACGGGGGGCTCGTACGAGCAGTACGTC.

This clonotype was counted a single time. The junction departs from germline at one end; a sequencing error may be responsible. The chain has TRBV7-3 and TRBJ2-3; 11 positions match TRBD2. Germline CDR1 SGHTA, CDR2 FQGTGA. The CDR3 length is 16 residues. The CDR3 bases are TGTGCCAGCAGCTTAGGGACTAGCGGCCGCACAGGTACGCAGTATTTT. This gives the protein CASSLGTSGRTGTQYF.

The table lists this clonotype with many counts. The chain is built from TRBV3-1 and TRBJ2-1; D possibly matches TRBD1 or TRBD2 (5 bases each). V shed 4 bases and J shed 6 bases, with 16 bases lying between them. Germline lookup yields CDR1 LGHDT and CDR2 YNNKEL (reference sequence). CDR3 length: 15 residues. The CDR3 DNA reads TGTGCCAGCAGCCCCCGAGGGGCGGGTCCCAATGAGCAGTTCTTC. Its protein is CASSPRGAGPNEQFF.

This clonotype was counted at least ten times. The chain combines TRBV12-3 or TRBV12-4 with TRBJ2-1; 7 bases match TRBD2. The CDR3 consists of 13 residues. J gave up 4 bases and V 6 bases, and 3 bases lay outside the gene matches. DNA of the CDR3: TGTGCCAGCAGAGGCGGGGGATACAATGAGCAGTTCTTC. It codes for CASRGGGYNEQFF.

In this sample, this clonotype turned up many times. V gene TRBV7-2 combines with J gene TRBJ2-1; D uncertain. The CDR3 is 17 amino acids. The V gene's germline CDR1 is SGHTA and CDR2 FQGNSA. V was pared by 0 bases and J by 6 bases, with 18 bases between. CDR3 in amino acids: CASSLAIASSGSNEQFF. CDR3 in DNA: TGTGCCAGCAGCTTAGCGATCGCTAGTAGTGGGTCCAATGAGCAGTTCTTC.

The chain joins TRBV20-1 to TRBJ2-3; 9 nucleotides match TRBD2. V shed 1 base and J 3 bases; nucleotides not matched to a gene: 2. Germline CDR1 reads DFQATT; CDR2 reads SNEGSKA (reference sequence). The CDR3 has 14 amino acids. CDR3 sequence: CSARGRGGTDTQYF. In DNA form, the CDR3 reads TGCAGTGCTAGAGGGCGGGGGGGAACAGATACGCAGTATTTT.